The 2 T cell receptor beta chains below were found in one sample sequenced in a study of metastatic and nonmetastatic thyroid tumors. TCRdb ran MiXCR on the PCR reads. This table has about 23,000 clones, under 30% appearing once. Prior to thyroid surgery, none of the patients had received any treatment. The sample comprised tumor tissue. The receptor set was obtained from a male donor with papillary thyroid cancer or a benign thyroid nodule (not recorded which). Some clones in this sample may be carry-over from other donors' samples.

This clone was seen many times. This chain links TRBV28 with TRBJ2-2; D is perhaps TRBD1 (5 bases). Germline values: CDR1 MDHEN, CDR2 SYDVKM. Trimming took off 1 base at V and 1 base at J, with 10 bases between the two ends. This CDR3 comprises 16 residues. The CDR3 DNA follows: TGTGCCAGCAGTTTATATTTTACAGGGAACACCGGGGAGCTGTTTTTT. It is translated as CASSLYFTGNTGELFF.

About this clone itself: Mismatch with germline at one junction end may stem from a read error. This chain links TRBV7-7 with TRBJ2-7, with D perhaps TRBD2 (5 bases). This CDR3 region has 13 residues. The germline V gene has CDR1 SSHAT and CDR2 FNYEAQ (reference sequence). The chain's CDR3 is CASSFTSAREQYF. Here the CDR3 DNA reads TGTGCTAGCAGCTTTACTAGTGCTAGGGAGCAGTACTTC.